Shown below are 30 T cell receptor beta chains from a single sample sequenced in a study of blood T cell repertoires in COVID-19. Libraries were prepared by immunoSEQ multiplex PCR; TCRdb keeps only in-frame clonotypes and omits some of them. Altogether 85,000 to 110,000 clones are present, roughly 90% being singletons, with the ten largest covering 15% to 20%. Sequencing input: peripheral blood. The source of these receptors is a woman older than 75 in a cohort sampled during active COVID-19.

The V gene is TRBV3-1 (or the pseudogene TRBV3-2), the J gene TRBJ2-1; D gene uncertain. Trimming stripped 1 base from V and 8 bases from J, with 15 bases between. The V gene's germline CDR1 is LGHDT and CDR2 YNNKEL (reference sequence). The CDR3 runs 15 residues. The DNA for the CDR3 is TGTGCCAGCAGCCAAGGCCCCCAGGCCCCCCATGAGCAGTTCTTC. Protein product: CASSQGPQAPHEQFF.

This chain connects TRBV2 to TRBJ1-1, with D uncertain. The CDR3 is 13 amino acids. V lost 6 bases, J lost 0 bases, and 8 bases lay in between. The germline V gene encodes CDR1 SNHLY and CDR2 FYNNEI. CDR3 DNA sequence: TGTGCCAGCAGCCGCCAGGTGAACACTGAAGCTTTCTTT. Its translation is CASSRQVNTEAFF.

The gene calls are TRBV12-3 or TRBV12-4 and TRBJ2-3; D gene unclear. V lost 2 bases to trimming and J lost 3 bases, with 3 bases between them. The CDR3 contains 12 residues. CDR3 bases: TGTGCCAGCAGTTTATCGACAGATACGCAGTATTTT. Amino acid sequence: CASSLSTDTQYF.

The chain links TRBV9 to TRBJ2-1; 12 bases are a match to TRBD2. Germline lookup yields CDR1 SGDLS and CDR2 YYNGEE. CDR3 length: 16 amino acids. J gave up 9 bases and V 0 bases, and 7 bases lay outside the gene matches. CDR3 in amino acids: CASSVVVLAGGGEQFF. CDR3 in DNA: TGTGCCAGCAGCGTAGTAGTACTAGCGGGGGGAGGTGAGCAGTTCTTC.

V is TRBV6-2 or TRBV6-3 and J is TRBJ2-7; 10 bases match TRBD2. This CDR3 contains 14 residues. The ends lost 6 bases at V and 6 bases at J; junction bases unmatched: 8. CDR1 is MNHEY, CDR2 SVGEGT, per germline. The CDR3 spells CASRPSGGGLEQYF. CDR3 nucleotides: TGTGCCAGCAGACCTAGCGGGGGAGGACTCGAGCAGTACTTC.

The V call is TRBV24-1, the J call TRBJ2-3; TRBD1 matches at 7 bases. CDR3 length: 17 amino acids. Germline V gene lookup returns CDR1 KGHDR and CDR2 SFDVKD. V gave up 10 bases and J gave up 11 bases; unmatched junction bases: 26. The CDR3, as DNA: TGTGCCACTGAAATTAATACCGGGACAGCCAATCTCCGTCTGCAGTATTTT. This sequence encodes CATEINTGTANLRLQYF.

V and J are TRBV24-1 and TRBJ2-7, with a tentative D call TRBD1 (6 bases). The CDR3 extends over 14 amino acids. The V end was cut by 3 bases, the J end by 0 bases, with 8 bases between. The germline V gene has CDR1 KGHDR and CDR2 SFDVKD. The CDR3 DNA follows: TGTGCCACCAGTGATCGAGGGGGCTCCTACGAGCAGTACTTC. Translating gives CATSDRGGSYEQYF.

The chain carries TRBV30 and TRBJ2-3; D is unclear. The germline gives CDR1 GTSNPN, CDR2 SVGIG (reference sequence). V lost 0 bases and J 5 bases, leaving 6 bases between the germline ends. CDR3 length: 12 amino acids. Here the CDR3 DNA reads TGTGCCTGGAGTGTATTTAAAGATACGCAGTATTTT. This gives the protein CAWSVFKDTQYF. Combining the CDR3 with reference TRBV30 and TRBJ2-3 gives the whole variable domain SQTIHQWPATLVQPVGSPLSLECTVEGTSNPNLYWYRQAAGRGLQLLFYSVGIGQISSEVPQNLSASRPQDRQFILSSKKLLLSDSGFYLCAWSVFKDTQYFGPGTRLTVL.

A word on this clone: The junction shows a germline mismatch at one end, possibly a read error. The chain employs TRBV30 and TRBJ1-1; D gene unclear. The CDR3 runs to 10 residues. Germline V lookup: CDR1 GTSNPN, CDR2 SVGIG (reference sequence). CDR3 loop: CAWSDQVESF. The CDR3 DNA reads TGTGCCTGGAGCGATCAGGTAGAGAGCTTT. Based on the CDR3 plus reference TRBV30 and TRBJ1-1, the full variable domain is SQTIHQWPATLVQPVGSPLSLECTVEGTSNPNLYWYRQAAGRGLQLLFYSVGIGQISSEVPQNLSASRPQDRQFILSSKKLLLSDSGFYLCAWSDQVESFGQGTRLTVV.

The rearrangement links TRBV7-9 to TRBJ1-4; D is perhaps TRBD1 (6 bases). Trimming took off 5 bases at V and 1 base at J, with 14 bases between the two ends. Germline CDR1 SEHNR, CDR2 FQNEAQ (reference sequence). This CDR3 contains 16 residues. The CDR3 loop is CASSPRQALTNEKLFF. The CDR3 coding sequence is TGTGCCAGCAGCCCGAGACAGGCCTTAACTAATGAAAAACTGTTTTTT.

Of note for this clone: Germline and junction disagree at one end, which may indicate a read error. V is TRBV7-7 and J is TRBJ2-1; TRBD2 matches 8 bases. The CDR3 spans 17 residues. Germline loops: CDR1 SSHAT, CDR2 FNYEAQ (reference sequence). The CDR3 coding sequence is TGTGCTAGCAGCTCGGGACGGGGGGGGAGCTCCTACAATGAGCAGTTCTTC. It specifies CASSSGRGGSSYNEQFF.

The chain couples TRBV2 to TRBJ2-4; D gene unclear. This CDR3 region has 12 residues. Trimming took off 3 bases at V and 7 bases at J, with 7 bases between the two ends. Germline V lookup: CDR1 SNHLY, CDR2 FYNNEI. This CDR3 reads CASSDFPNIQYF. DNA for the CDR3: TGTGCCAGCAGTGATTTCCCTAACATTCAGTACTTC.

The CDR3 is CASSLGPGNIAGELFF. CDR3 DNA sequence: TGTGCCAGCAGCTTAGGACCAGGGAATATCGCCGGGGAGCTGTTTTTT. The chain couples TRBV7-2 to TRBJ2-2, with D maybe TRBD1 (5 bases). Germline CDR1 SGHTA, CDR2 FQGNSA. Trimming pared 1 base from V and 6 bases from J, leaving 15 bases between. The CDR3 runs 16 residues.

V gene TRBV9 combines with J gene TRBJ2-1; 14 bases are a match to TRBD2. V dropped 4 bases and J dropped 8; count of bases not matched to a gene: 8. There are 16 residues in the CDR3. Germline lookup yields CDR1 SGDLS and CDR2 YYNGEE. The CDR3 region is CASSKTSGGAADEQFF. CDR3 in DNA: TGTGCCAGCAGCAAGACTAGCGGGGGGGCGGCCGATGAGCAGTTCTTC.

This clone was picked up one time. V is TRBV3-1 (or the pseudogene TRBV3-2) and J is TRBJ2-3, with 7 positions matching TRBD1. Per the germline V gene, CDR1 is LGHDT and CDR2 is YNNKEL (reference sequence). The CDR3 is made up of 15 amino acids. V dropped 2 bases and J dropped 4; count of bases not matched to a gene: 6. CDR3 sequence reads: CASSQSRGGADTQYF. DNA for the CDR3: TGTGCCAGCAGCCAATCTAGAGGGGGCGCAGATACGCAGTATTTT.

The V and J genes are TRBV3-1 (or the pseudogene TRBV3-2) and TRBJ2-6; D not certain. Germline CDR1 and CDR2: LGHDT and YNNKEL (reference sequence). This CDR3 region has 14 residues. Trimming took 5 bases from V and 0 from J, leaving 5 bases between them. The DNA of the CDR3 is TGTGCCAGCAGCTCCTCCTCTGGGGCCAACGTCCTGACTTTC. Translating it yields CASSSSSGANVLTF.

CDR3 sequence reads: CASSSLRDSYEQYF. The CDR3 nucleotides read TGTGCCAGCAGCTCCCTGCGGGACTCCTACGAGCAGTACTTC. The chain couples TRBV7-2 to TRBJ2-7; TRBD2 is a possible D gene (6 bases). The CDR3 has 14 residues. Trimming removed 4 bases at V and 0 bases at J, with 10 bases between. CDR1 is SGHTA, CDR2 FQGNSA, per germline.

This clone has a single count. The J gene is TRBJ2-5, the V gene TRBV5-1, with 7 bases aligning to TRBD2. CDR3 size: 14 residues. In germline, CDR1 is SGHRS, CDR2 YFSETQ. The trim removed 4 bases at V and 5 bases at J, leaving 8 bases unmatched. The CDR3 DNA reads as TGCGCCAGCAGCCCAGTCGGGGGGTTGGAGACCCAGTACTTC. Its translation: CASSPVGGLETQYF.

This chain links TRBV28 with TRBJ2-1, with 11 nucleotides matching TRBD2. Germline trimming cut 7 bases from V and 5 bases from J; bases unmatched to any gene: 1. The CDR3 sequence is 13 residues long. Germline V lookup: CDR1 MDHEN, CDR2 SYDVKM. The CDR3 region is CASTSGRNNEQFF. CDR3 sequence (DNA): TGTGCCAGCACTAGCGGGAGGAACAATGAGCAGTTCTTC.

The rearrangement uses TRBV30 and TRBJ1-5; TRBD1 is a possible D gene (6 bases). V gave up 2 bases and J gave up 3 bases, with 11 bases separating them. The CDR3 totals 14 residues. Germline CDR1 and CDR2: GTSNPN and SVGIG (reference sequence). DNA for the CDR3: TGTGCCTGGAGTACTACAGGGATCAATCAGCCCCAGCATTTT. The encoded protein is CAWSTTGINQPQHF. Drawing the rest from reference TRBV30 and TRBJ1-5, the complete variable domain is SQTIHQWPATLVQPVGSPLSLECTVEGTSNPNLYWYRQAAGRGLQLLFYSVGIGQISSEVPQNLSASRPQDRQFILSSKKLLLSDSGFYLCAWSTTGINQPQHFGDGTRLSIL.

In this sample, this clone turned up once. The V call is TRBV11-2, the J call TRBJ2-7; D may be TRBD2 (6 bases). Trimming left V 6 bases short and J 4 bases short, with 19 bases between. CDR3 size: 15 residues. Germline values: CDR1 SGHAT, CDR2 FQNNGV. CDR3 sequence: CASSLDWAGNYEQYF. CDR3 sequence (DNA): TGTGCCAGCAGTTTGGACTGGGCGGGGAATTACGAGCAGTACTTC.

The V gene is TRBV9, the J gene TRBJ1-5; tentative D call: TRBD1 (6 bases). V lost 3 bases to trimming and J lost 5 bases, with 9 bases between them. Germline V gives CDR1 SGDLS, CDR2 YYNGEE. The CDR3 length is 13 residues. CDR3 in DNA: TGTGCCAGCAGCGCTACAGGGTATCAGCCCCAGCATTTT. Its translation: CASSATGYQPQHF.

V usage is TRBV9 and J usage is TRBJ2-3; possible D gene TRBD1, 7 bases. V lost 4 bases and J 2 bases, leaving 17 bases between the germline ends. This CDR3 spans 16 amino acids. The germline V gene encodes CDR1 SGDLS and CDR2 YYNGEE. The CDR3 loop reads CASSPGGDRLTDTQYF. In DNA, the CDR3 is TGTGCCAGCAGCCCAGGAGGGGACAGACTCACAGATACGCAGTATTTT.

The chain recombines TRBV7-9 with TRBJ2-1, with TRBD1 matching 7 bases. This CDR3 is 15 amino acids long. The germline gives CDR1 SEHNR, CDR2 FQNEAQ (reference sequence). V lost 5 bases to trimming and J lost 6 bases; unmatched junction nucleotides: 10. The DNA for the CDR3 is TGTGCCAGCAGCCCTCCCAAAGGGGGCCGCAATGAGCAGTTCTTC. Its translation is CASSPPKGGRNEQFF.

J is TRBJ1-4 and V is TRBV9, with D perhaps matching TRBD1 (5 bases). Trimming removed 3 bases at V and 0 bases at J, with 9 bases between. The germline gives CDR1 SGDLS, CDR2 YYNGEE. CDR3 length: 15 amino acids. CDR3 protein: CASSETGATNEKLFF. The CDR3 region has the DNA TGTGCCAGCAGCGAAACAGGCGCAACTAATGAAAAACTGTTTTTT.

The V call is TRBV7-3, the J call TRBJ1-2, with D perhaps TRBD1 (5 bases). Trimming cost V 3 bases and J 4 bases, with 9 bases left between them. Germline-derived CDR1 and CDR2 are SGHTA and FQGTGA. The CDR3 consists of 13 residues. The CDR3 sequence is CASSFQGTYGYTF. The CDR3 bases are TGTGCCAGCAGCTTCCAGGGTACCTATGGCTACACCTTC. Together with reference TRBV7-3 and TRBJ1-2, the CDR3 gives the full variable domain: GAGVSQTPSNKVTEKGKYVELRCDPISGHTALYWYRQSLGQGPEFLIYFQGTGAADDSGLPNDRFFAVRPEGSVSTLKIQRTERGDSAVYLCASSFQGTYGYTFGSGTRLTVV.

This sequence joins TRBV5-1 and TRBJ2-3; tentative D call: TRBD2 (6 bases). Germline lookup yields CDR1 SGHRS and CDR2 YFSETQ. Trimming removed 0 bases at V and 1 base at J, with 9 bases between. The CDR3 covers 15 residues. DNA of the CDR3: TGCGCCAGCAGCTTGGACGGGAGAGGCACAGATACGCAGTATTTT. This gives the protein CASSLDGRGTDTQYF.

This clone occurred once. Its ends do not fully match the called genes, so a read error is possible. This chain links TRBV10-3 with TRBJ1-1; TRBD1 matches 8 bases. The CDR3 runs 12 residues. Germline CDR1 and CDR2: ENHRY and SYGVKD. The CDR3 bases are TGTGCCGTCAGGGGGCTTAACACTGAAGCTTTCTTT. This codes for CAVRGLNTEAFF.

A single count supports this clone. The chain combines TRBV18 with TRBJ1-2; 9 bases map to TRBD1. Germline V lookup: CDR1 KGHSH, CDR2 LQKENI. This CDR3 spans 13 amino acids. The V segment lost 3 bases and the J segment 7 bases; nucleotides outside the gene matches: 3. The CDR3 here is CASSPTGGSGYTF. Written as DNA, the CDR3 is TGTGCCAGCTCACCTACAGGGGGCTCTGGCTACACCTTC.

The chain has TRBV18 and TRBJ2-1, with a weak D call TRBD2 (7 bases). The length of the CDR3 is 16 residues. Trimming shortened V by 0 bases and J by 4 bases, and 13 bases separated the two germline ends. Germline V gene data show CDR1 as KGHSH and CDR2 as LQKENI. The DNA of the CDR3 is TGTGCCAGCTCACCACCGGCCGCGGGGGCGTACAATGAGCAGTTCTTC. Translating it yields CASSPPAAGAYNEQFF. Using reference TRBV18 and TRBJ2-1 for the parts outside the CDR3, the full variable domain is NAGVMQNPRHLVRRRGQEARLRCSPMKGHSHVYWYRQLPEEGLKFMVYLQKENIIDESGMPKERFSAEFPKEGPSILRIQQVVRGDSAAYFCASSPPAAGAYNEQFFGPGTRLTVL.